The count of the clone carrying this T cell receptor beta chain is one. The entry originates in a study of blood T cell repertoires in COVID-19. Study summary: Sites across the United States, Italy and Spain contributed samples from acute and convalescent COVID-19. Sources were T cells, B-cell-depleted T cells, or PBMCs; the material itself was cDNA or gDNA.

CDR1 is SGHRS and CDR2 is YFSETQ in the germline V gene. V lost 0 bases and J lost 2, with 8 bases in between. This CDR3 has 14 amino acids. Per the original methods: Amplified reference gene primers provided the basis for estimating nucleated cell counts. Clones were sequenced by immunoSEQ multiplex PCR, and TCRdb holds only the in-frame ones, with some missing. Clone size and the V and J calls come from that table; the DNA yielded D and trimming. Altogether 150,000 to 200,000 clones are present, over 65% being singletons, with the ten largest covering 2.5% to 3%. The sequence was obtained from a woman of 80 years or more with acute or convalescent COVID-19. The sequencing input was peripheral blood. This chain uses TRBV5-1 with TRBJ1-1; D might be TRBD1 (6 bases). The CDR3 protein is CASSLGRGNTEAFF. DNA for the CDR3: TGCGCCAGCAGCTTGGGCAGGGGCAACACTGAAGCTTTCTTT.